Listed below are T cell receptor beta chains from one sample, sequenced in a study of blood T cell repertoires in COVID-19. Profiling relied on immunoSEQ multiplex PCR, and the TCRdb table lists in-frame clones only, not all of them. The profile covers about 280,000 clones, with around 89% appearing a single time and around 2% taken by the ten largest. Sequencing was carried out using PBMCs or T cells enriched from blood (not recorded which). The receptors derive from a woman in her fifties or sixties in a cohort exposed to, infected with or recovered from COVID-19 (not recorded which). CDR3s include the opening cysteine and the closing phenylalanine or tryptophan. D genes are given only for firm matches. The listing skips clone size in some rows; elsewhere it reads once, few, many or a size class.

clone size | J gene | D gene | V gene | CDR3 DNA | CDR3 protein
. | TRBJ2-1 | TRBD2 | TRBV7-3 | TGTGCCAGCAGCTTTAAAGTAGGGGGGGGGACTAGCGGGAGGGTTAGTGAGCAGTTCTTC | CASSFKVGGGTSGRVSEQFF
. | TRBJ2-1 | TRBD2 | TRBV5-4 | TGTGCCAGCAGCTTTCGTCTAGCGGTCAACCCCTACAATGAGCAGTTCTTC | CASSFRLAVNPYNEQFF
. | TRBJ1-5 | TRBD1 | TRBV28 | TGTGCCAGCAGCTCTGACAGGGGGAACGATCAGCCCCAGCATTTT | CASSSDRGNDQPQHF
once | TRBJ2-3 | TRBD1 | TRBV5-1 | TGCGCCAGCAGGTTACAGGGGAGCACAGATACGCAGTATTTT | CASRLQGSTDTQYF
once | TRBJ1-4 | TRBD1 | TRBV6-6 | TGTGCCAGCATCCGGGACAGCAATGAAAAACTGTTTTTT | CASIRDSNEKLFF
. | TRBJ1-4 | TRBD1 | TRBV30 | TGTGCCTGGATGGGACAGAAGAATGAAAAACTGTTTTTT | CAWMGQKNEKLFF
few | TRBJ1-3 | . | TRBV6-2/TRBV6-3 | TGTGCCAGCAGTTCCTCTTCGACTGCCCGCTCTGGAAACACCATATATTTT | CASSSSSTARSGNTIYF
. | TRBJ1-6 | . | TRBV2 | TGTGCCAGCAGTGAAGGGAGCAGGGCCAATTCACCCCTCCACTTT | CASSEGSRANSPLHF
few | TRBJ2-5 | . | TRBV2 | TGTGCCAGCAGACTCGACAAAGAGACCCAGTACTTC | CASRLDKETQYF
. | TRBJ2-7 | . | TRBV7-9 | TGTGCCAGCAGCTTAGCCAGCTCCTACGAGCAGTACTTC | CASSLASSYEQYF
. | TRBJ1-1 | . | TRBV28 | TGTGCCAGCAGTGCACAGGCCGCAGGGACTGAAGCTTTCTTT | CASSAQAAGTEAFF